This T cell receptor beta chain was sequenced in a study of control samples from healthy donors and cancer patients. TCRdb's copy holds only in-frame clones and misses some; the assay was immunoSEQ multiplex PCR. Of almost 90,000 clones detected, around nine tenths appear once; the ten largest clones hold under 25%. The CDR3 is 17 amino acids. Trimming removed 5 bases from V and 0 bases from J; junction bases left unmatched: 8. CDR1 is MNHEY, CDR2 SMNVEV, per germline (reference sequence). The rearrangement links TRBV27 to TRBJ1-4; 8 nucleotides match TRBD1. What was sequenced was blood. The origin of this receptor is a man aged 25-40 years in good health. CDR3 residues: CASSTDRDEATNEKLFF. The CDR3 region has the DNA TGTGCCAGCAGTACGGACAGGGATGAGGCAACTAATGAAAAACTGTTTTTT. Full variable domain (rest looked up from reference TRBV27 and TRBJ1-4): EAQVTQNPRYLITVTGKKLTVTCSQNMNHEYMSWYRQDPGLGLRQIYYSMNVEVTDKGDVPEGYKVSRKEKRNFPLILESPSPNQTSLYFCASSTDRDEATNEKLFFGSGTQLSVL.